This T cell receptor (beta chain) stems from a study of early T cells in non-severe SARS-CoV-2 infection. Study-wide background: Chains stayed unpaired after sequencing of bulk RNA from unsorted whole blood. Study-level findings and limits: Anti-spike CD8 specificities were favored by VDJdb matching, whose results missed private and CD4 specificities.

Unique molecular identifiers tagged individual cDNA molecules. TCRdb re-analysed the 5' RACE reads in MiXCR, keeping a single row per CDR3 protein. The sample lists about 49,000 distinct CDR3 sequences, around 12% seen once, with around 2.6% in the top ten. This clonotype has ten or more counts. Its antigen is not known. There are 15 residues in the CDR3. V lost 6 bases and J 4 bases, leaving 16 bases between the germline ends. V is TRBV12-3 or TRBV12-4 and J is TRBJ2-1; a possible D gene is TRBD2 (6 bases). This material consisted of whole blood, taken at baseline. This clonotype was sampled from an adult who was a healthcare worker with PCR-confirmed SARS-CoV-2 infection or an uninfected control (not recorded which). The CDR3 region has the DNA TGTGCCAGCAGCCCCTGGAGGGGTAGGTACAATGAGCAGTTCTTC. Protein: CASSPWRGRYNEQFF.